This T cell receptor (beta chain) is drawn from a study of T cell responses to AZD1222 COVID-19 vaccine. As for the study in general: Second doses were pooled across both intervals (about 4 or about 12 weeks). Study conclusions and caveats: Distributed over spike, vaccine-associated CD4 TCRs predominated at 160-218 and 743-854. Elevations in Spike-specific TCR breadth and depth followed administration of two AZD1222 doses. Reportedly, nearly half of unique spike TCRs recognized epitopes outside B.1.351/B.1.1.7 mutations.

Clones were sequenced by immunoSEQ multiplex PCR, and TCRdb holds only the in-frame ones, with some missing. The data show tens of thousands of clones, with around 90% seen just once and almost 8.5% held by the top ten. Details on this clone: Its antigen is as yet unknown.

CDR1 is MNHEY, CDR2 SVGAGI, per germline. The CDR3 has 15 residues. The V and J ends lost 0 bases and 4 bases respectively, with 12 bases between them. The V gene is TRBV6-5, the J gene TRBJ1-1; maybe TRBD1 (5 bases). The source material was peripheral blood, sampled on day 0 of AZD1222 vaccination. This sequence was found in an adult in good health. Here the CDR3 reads CASSYSYQGGTEAFF. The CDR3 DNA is TGTGCCAGCAGTTACTCTTACCAGGGAGGCACTGAAGCTTTCTTT.